Below are 4 T cell receptor beta chains sequenced from a single sample in a study of OX40 agonist ivuxolimab in advanced cancers. Assay: immunoSEQ multiplex PCR; the TCRdb copy retains only in-frame clones and omits some. The table shows around 74,000 clones, with 85% occurring only once. This specimen was CD4+ or CD8+ T cells sorted from blood, taken in a trial of the OX40 agonist ivuxolimab. Receptors were obtained from an adult with an advanced solid tumor such as melanoma, head and neck, liver or kidney cancer.

This clone was found once. The gene calls are TRBV5-1 and TRBJ1-1; 7 bases are shared with TRBD1. Germline CDR1 reads SGHRS; CDR2 reads YFSETQ. The CDR3 extends over 17 amino acids. With V trimmed by 0 bases and J by 1 base, 9 bases remained unmatched. The CDR3 protein is CASSLGPQGGGNTEAFF. The CDR3 DNA is TGCGCCAGCAGCTTGGGCCCCCAGGGGGGAGGGAACACTGAAGCTTTCTTT.

V and J are TRBV5-4 and TRBJ1-6; perhaps TRBD1 as D (6 bases). Looked up from germline, CDR1 is SGHNT and CDR2 is YYREEE (reference sequence). The length of the CDR3 is 16 residues. V was shortened by 0 bases and J by 3 bases, with 10 bases between the two germline ends. CDR3 region: CASSLDGQNYNSPLHF. Here the CDR3 DNA reads TGTGCCAGCAGCTTGGACGGACAGAACTATAATTCACCCCTCCACTTT.

This clone turned up a few times. The chain combines TRBV19 with TRBJ2-5; D is unresolved. V gave up 1 base and J gave up 4 bases, with 10 bases separating them. The CDR3 runs to 14 residues. Per germline, CDR1 LNHDA and CDR2 SQIVND (reference sequence). CDR3 bases: TGTGCCAGTAGTATAGGGACCACCCCAGAGACCCAGTACTTC. Translation gives CASSIGTTPETQYF.

This rearrangement joins TRBV7-2 to TRBJ2-3; D could derive from TRBD1 or TRBD2 (5 bases each). CDR1 and CDR2 (germline): SGHTA, FQGNSA. Trimming cost V 2 bases and J 0 bases, with 6 bases left between them. The CDR3 length is 14 residues. CDR3 protein: CASSLWGSTDTQYF. CDR3 in DNA: TGTGCCAGCAGCTTATGGGGGAGCACAGATACGCAGTATTTT.